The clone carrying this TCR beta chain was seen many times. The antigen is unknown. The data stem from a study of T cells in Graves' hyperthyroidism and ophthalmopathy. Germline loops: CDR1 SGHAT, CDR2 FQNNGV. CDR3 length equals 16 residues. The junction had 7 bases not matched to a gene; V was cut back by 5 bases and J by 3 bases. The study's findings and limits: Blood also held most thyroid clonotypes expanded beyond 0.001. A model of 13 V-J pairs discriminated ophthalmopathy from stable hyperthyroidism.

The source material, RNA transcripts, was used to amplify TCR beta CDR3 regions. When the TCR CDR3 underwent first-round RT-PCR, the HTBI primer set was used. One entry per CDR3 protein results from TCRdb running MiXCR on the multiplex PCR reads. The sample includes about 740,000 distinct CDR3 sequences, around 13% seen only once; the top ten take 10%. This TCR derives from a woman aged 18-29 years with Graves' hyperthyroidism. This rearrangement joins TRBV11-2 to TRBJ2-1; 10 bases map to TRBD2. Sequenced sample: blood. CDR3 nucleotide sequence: TGTGCCAGCAGCGGAATTAGCGGGAGGAACTACAATGAGCAGTTCTTC. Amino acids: CASSGISGRNYNEQFF.